A selection of T cell receptor beta chains follows, all from one sample in a study of radiation and T cells in renal cell carcinoma. The protocol was immunoSEQ multiplex PCR, while the TCRdb copy is restricted to in-frame clones and leaves out a portion. The table lists 100,000 or so clones, 75% to 90% of them singletons. Sequences were derived from blood, sampled from a patient whose treatment included radiotherapy and nephrectomy. These TCRs come from a man aged 50-59 years with renal cell carcinoma. Each CDR3 is given with its conserved first and last residue. D genes are given only for firm matches. The size entry is marked missing in some rows and otherwise reads once, few, many or a size class.

>NA|TRBJ1-4|TRBV2|NA
CASSDGRFNEKLFF
TGTGCCAGCAGTGACGGAAGATTTAATGAAAAACTGTTTTTT
>TRBD1|TRBJ1-3|TRBV9|NA
CASSETGQRNTIYF
TGTGCCAGCAGCGAGACAGGGCAGCGAAACACCATATATTTT
>TRBD2|TRBJ2-7|TRBV10-2|NA
CASMTSGPYEQYF
TGCGCCAGCATGACTAGCGGACCCTACGAGCAGTACTTC
>NA|TRBJ2-7|TRBV6-6|NA
CARSQSDGSSYEQYF
TGTGCCAGATCCCAATCGGACGGAAGCTCCTACGAGCAGTACTTC
>NA|TRBJ2-1|TRBV2|NA
CASIPGAPYNEQFF
TGTGCCAGCATCCCGGGGGCCCCCTACAATGAGCAGTTCTTC
>NA|TRBJ2-1|TRBV6-5|NA
CASSHQTRYNEQFF
TGTGCCAGCAGCCACCAGACTAGATACAATGAGCAGTTCTTC
>NA|TRBJ1-5|TRBV2|NA
CASSEEGGSSQHF
TGTGCCAGCAGTGAAGAAGGGGGTTCGTCCCAGCATTTT
>NA|TRBJ2-1|TRBV2|NA
CASGRENEQFF
TGTGCCAGCGGTCGGGAAAATGAGCAGTTCTTC
>TRBD2|TRBJ2-5|TRBV9|NA
CASSSGLAFETQYF
TGTGCCAGCAGCTCGGGACTAGCCTTTGAGACCCAGTACTTC
>NA|TRBJ2-5|TRBV30|NA
CAWSPLQETQYF
TGTGCCTGGAGTCCTCTACAAGAGACCCAGTACTTC
>NA|TRBJ2-1|TRBV25-1|NA
CASSETESSYNEQFF
TGTGCCAGCAGTGAAACCGAGAGCTCCTACAATGAGCAGTTCTTC
>TRBD2|TRBJ2-5|TRBV7-9|NA
CASSLGPGLAEETQYF
TGTGCCAGCAGCTTAGGACCGGGACTAGCGGAAGAGACCCAGTACTTC
>NA|TRBJ1-2|TRBV11-2|once
CASSLSGARYGYTF
TGTGCCAGCAGCTTGTCAGGGGCAAGGTATGGCTACACCTTC
>TRBD1|TRBJ2-1|TRBV30|NA
CAWTGGSYNEQFF
TGTGCCTGGACAGGGGGCTCCTACAATGAGCAGTTCTTC
>NA|TRBJ1-1|TRBV7-9|few
CASSLAQDVIEAFF
TGTGCCAGCAGCTTAGCTCAGGACGTAATTGAAGCTTTCTTT
>NA|TRBJ2-2|TRBV5-1|NA
CASRFQAENTGELFF
TGCGCCAGCAGGTTCCAGGCTGAGAACACCGGGGAGCTGTTTTTT
>TRBD2|TRBJ2-2|TRBV16|NA
CASFPRLADEPGELFF
TGTGCCAGCTTCCCCCGACTAGCGGACGAACCCGGGGAGCTGTTTTTT
>NA|TRBJ2-3|TRBV5-8|NA
CASSRIVGTDTQYF
TGTGCCAGCAGCCGTATTGTCGGCACAGATACGCAGTATTTT
>TRBD2|TRBJ2-7|TRBV2|once
CASSEWRLADYEQYF
TGTGCCAGCAGTGAATGGCGACTAGCGGACTACGAGCAGTACTTC
>NA|TRBJ2-1|TRBV30|NA
CAWSRGEGVPQFF
TGTGCCTGGAGCAGGGGGGAAGGGGTCCCGCAGTTCTTC
>TRBD2|TRBJ2-1|TRBV27|NA
CASSLARLAGDPNEQFF
TGTGCCAGCAGTTTAGCGAGACTAGCGGGAGATCCTAATGAGCAGTTCTTC
>TRBD1|TRBJ1-5|TRBV5-5|NA
CASSGQGANQPQHF
TGTGCCAGCAGTGGGCAGGGGGCGAATCAGCCCCAGCATTTT
>TRBD2|TRBJ2-1|TRBV2|NA
CASSASGGTYNEQFF
TGTGCCAGCAGTGCTAGCGGGGGGACCTACAATGAGCAGTTCTTC
>TRBD2|TRBJ2-7|TRBV7-9|NA
CASSLDLGWGTSGTREQYF
TGTGCCAGCAGCTTAGACCTCGGGTGGGGGACTAGCGGGACCAGAGAGCAGTACTTC
>TRBD2|TRBJ2-3|TRBV4-2|NA
CASSQGGGGEFRTDTQYF
TGTGCCAGCAGCCAAGGGGGCGGGGGGGAGTTCCGCACAGATACGCAGTATTTT
>TRBD1|TRBJ2-3|TRBV29-1|NA
CSACRDRRTDTQYF
TGCAGCGCCTGCCGGGACAGGAGGACAGATACGCAGTATTTT
>NA|TRBJ2-1|TRBV15|NA
CATSREVGQTLGGGEQFF
TGTGCCACCAGCAGAGAAGTTGGGCAAACACTCGGAGGGGGTGAGCAGTTCTTC
>TRBD1|TRBJ1-1|TRBV16|NA
CASRLLDRGKTEAFF
TGTGCCAGCAGACTGCTCGACAGGGGCAAGACTGAAGCTTTCTTT
>NA|TRBJ2-4|TRBV6-6|NA
CASSYIAGSKNIQYF
TGTGCCAGCAGCTACATTGCAGGGTCCAAAAACATTCAGTACTTC
>NA|TRBJ1-2|TRBV21-1|NA
CASSPDRGRSGYTF
TGTGCCAGCAGCCCAGACAGGGGGCGTTCTGGCTACACCTTC
>TRBD2|TRBJ2-5|TRBV11-2|NA
CASSLLAGDQETQYF
TGTGCCAGCAGCTTACTAGCGGGAGACCAAGAGACCCAGTACTTC
>TRBD1|TRBJ2-7|TRBV29-1|NA
CSVEGLGTGAYEQYF
TGCAGCGTCGAAGGACTCGGTACAGGGGCCTACGAGCAGTACTTC
>NA|TRBJ2-5|TRBV7-3|NA
CASSLRGGRSPSETQYF
TGTGCCAGCAGCTTAAGGGGTGGGAGATCTCCTTCAGAGACCCAGTACTTC
>TRBD2|TRBJ2-3|TRBV25-1|NA
CASIPSGGGSDTQYF
TGTGCCAGCATCCCTAGCGGAGGAGGATCAGATACGCAGTATTTT
>TRBD2|TRBJ2-5|TRBV7-2|NA
CASSLGASGGAQETQYF
TGTGCCAGCAGCTTAGGGGCTAGCGGGGGGGCCCAAGAGACCCAGTACTTC
>NA|TRBJ1-1|TRBV30|NA
CAWSLGTEAFF
TGTGCCTGGAGTTTAGGTACTGAAGCTTTCTTT
>NA|TRBJ2-5|TRBV6-1|NA
CASSEQGFETQYF
TGTGCCAGCAGTGAACAGGGTTTCGAGACCCAGTACTTC
>TRBD1|TRBJ1-5|TRBV13|NA
CASSYDRDQPQHF
TGTGCCAGCAGCTACGACAGGGATCAGCCCCAGCATTTT
>NA|TRBJ2-5|TRBV6-5|NA
CASSYGETQYF
TGTGCCAGCAGTTATGGGGAGACCCAGTACTTC
>NA|TRBJ1-3|TRBV2|NA
CASTRQLTGNTIYF
TGTGCCAGCACCCGACAGTTAACTGGAAACACCATATATTTT
>NA|TRBJ2-3|TRBV5-4|NA
CASSSEAGTDTQYF
TGTGCCAGCAGCTCGGAGGCTGGCACAGATACGCAGTATTTT
>NA|TRBJ2-7|TRBV28|NA
CASTPGLSSYEQYF
TGTGCCAGCACCCCGGGCCTTAGCTCCTACGAGCAGTACTTC
>TRBD1|TRBJ1-2|TRBV7-9|few
CASSTGGLDYGYTF
TGTGCCAGCAGCACAGGGGGATTAGACTATGGCTACACCTTC
>NA|TRBJ2-6|TRBV5-1|NA
CASSFSPQGSGANVLTF
TGCGCCAGCAGCTTCTCACCCCAGGGGTCTGGGGCCAACGTCCTGACTTTC
>NA|TRBJ2-3|TRBV27|NA
CASHRAGEKDTQYF
TGTGCCAGCCATAGGGCAGGGGAAAAAGATACGCAGTATTTT
>NA|TRBJ2-5|TRBV5-4|NA
CASSLGTVQETQYF
TGTGCCAGCAGCTTGGGTACTGTGCAAGAGACCCAGTACTTC
>NA|TRBJ2-5|TRBV18|NA
CASSPRRETQYF
TGTGCCAGCTCACCACGGAGAGAGACCCAGTACTTC
>TRBD1|TRBJ2-1|TRBV7-6|NA
CASSLYGQVNNEQFF
TGTGCCAGCAGCCTGTACGGACAGGTGAACAATGAGCAGTTCTTC
>NA|TRBJ2-6|TRBV25-1|once
CASSDPGSGANVLTF
TGTGCCAGCAGTGATCCAGGCTCTGGGGCCAACGTCCTGACTTTC
>NA|TRBJ1-6|TRBV18|NA
CASSPPVNSPLHF
TGTGCCAGCTCACCACCGGTGAATTCACCCCTCCACTTT
>NA|TRBJ1-1|TRBV19|NA
CASTTGGENTEAFF
TGTGCCAGTACCACGGGTGGGGAGAACACTGAAGCTTTCTTT
>NA|TRBJ2-3|TRBV11-2|NA
CASSPYRLGTDTQYF
TGTGCCAGCAGCCCCTACCGATTGGGCACAGATACGCAGTATTTT
>NA|TRBJ2-3|TRBV7-3|few
CASSIINTDTQYF
TGTGCCAGCAGCATCATAAACACAGATACGCAGTATTTT
>NA|TRBJ2-3|TRBV12-5|NA
CASGALRAPSVYF
TGTGCTAGTGGTGCCCTCCGAGCCCCTTCGGTGTATTTT
>TRBD2|TRBJ2-1|TRBV28|NA
CASSPLLAGGRNEQFF
TGTGCCAGCAGTCCCCTCCTGGCGGGAGGTAGGAATGAGCAGTTCTTC